The clone carrying this TCR beta chain was recorded at least ten times. Its target is unknown. This record belongs to a study of T-cell memory formation after mild COVID-19. Germline V gives CDR1 SNHLY, CDR2 FYNNEI. The CDR3 is 15 residues long. The V end was cut by 2 bases, the J end by 4 bases, with 14 bases between. Study conclusions and caveats: In second-wave clones peaking day 37, SARS-CoV-2 specificity remained unconfirmed. Those CD4+ clones that contracted were mainly in CM and EM (CD8+ ones in EMRA).

After 5'RACE with constant-segment primers, TCR alpha and TCR beta cDNA libraries carrying sample barcodes and UMIs were obtained. TCRdb re-analysed the 5' RACE reads in MiXCR, keeping a single row per CDR3 protein. The table has almost 350,000 distinct CDR3 sequences, roughly 19% seen once. This chain uses TRBV2 with TRBJ1-2; D possibly corresponds to TRBD1 (6 bases). The TCR was taken from a man aged 18 to 30 who had mild COVID-19 (a few samples of this study predate the infection). Cell type and time point are not known. Sequencing was performed on PBMCs or a T cell subset sorted from them (not recorded which). The CDR3 sequence: CASSEFKGHPYGYTF. In DNA form, the CDR3 reads TGTGCCAGCAGTGAATTTAAGGGACACCCCTATGGCTACACCTTC. The whole variable domain, filled in from reference TRBV2 and TRBJ1-2, reads EPEVTQTPSHQVTQMGQEVILRCVPISNHLYFYWYRQILGQKVEFLVSFYNNEISEKSEIFDDQFSVERPDGSNFTLKIRSTKLEDSAMYFCASSEFKGHPYGYTFGSGTRLTVV.